These T cell receptor beta chains were read from a single sample in a study of blood T cells in healthy people across ages. Each CDR3 protein gets one entry after TCRdb re-called the 5' RACE reads with MiXCR. Of about 900,000 distinct CDR3 sequences in the sample, roughly 43% were seen once. The sample taken for sequencing was blood. These receptors all come from a man younger than 45 in good health. CDR3s include the opening cysteine and the closing phenylalanine or tryptophan. A D gene is named only where the DNA matches it firmly. The size of a clone is reported for some rows only, either as once, few or many, or as a class for expanded clones.

>TRBJ2-2|TRBV4-1|-|few
TGCGCCAGCAGCCCCGGGACCGAGAACACCGGGGAGCTGTTTTTT
CASSPGTENTGELFF
>TRBJ2-7|TRBV6-5|-|-
TGTGCCAGCAGTTCTTCCCTGAGGCCCTACGAGCAGTACTTC
CASSSSLRPYEQYF
>TRBJ2-1|TRBV12-3/TRBV12-4|-|-
TGTGCCAGCAGGCGGGGAAGCTCCTACAATGAGCAGTTCTTC
CASRRGSSYNEQFF
>TRBJ2-3|TRBV20-1|-|-
TGCCGTGCTAGAGGGACCTTCATTAGCACAGATACGCAGTATTTT
CRARGTFISTDTQYF
>TRBJ1-2|TRBV4-3|TRBD1|few
TGCGCCAGCAGCCAAGATTGGGACAGTGTCTATGGCTACACCTTC
CASSQDWDSVYGYTF
>TRBJ2-2|TRBV27|-|-
TGTGCCAGCACCCTACATCAAGCCTCCGGGGAGCTGTTTTTT
CASTLHQASGELFF
>TRBJ1-2|TRBV6-1|-|-
TGTGCCAGCAGTGAAATGAGTCGGAGCGACGGCTACACCTTC
CASSEMSRSDGYTF
>TRBJ2-5|TRBV11-3|-|-
TGTGCCAGCAGCTTTTCGCTACAAGAGACCCAGTACTTC
CASSFSLQETQYF
>TRBJ2-4|TRBV4-2|TRBD1|-
TGTGCCAGCAGCCAAGATAGAGGACAGGGGGACAAGCAGTACTTC
CASSQDRGQGDKQYF
>TRBJ1-6|TRBV2|-|-
TGTGCCAGCGGGGTCGACTATAATTCACCCCTCCACTTT
CASGVDYNSPLHF
>TRBJ2-1|TRBV4-2|-|-
TGTGCCAGCAGCCAAGATCGGGCCAGCTACAATGAGCAGTTCTTC
CASSQDRASYNEQFF
>TRBJ2-1|TRBV7-2|TRBD2|-
TGTGCCAGCAGGGGAGCGGCTAGCGGGGGTTTCTCCTACAATGAGCAGTTCTTC
CASRGAASGGFSYNEQFF
>TRBJ2-7|TRBV5-1|TRBD1|-
TGCGCCAGCAGCTTGTCCTTGCGACAGGGGATAGAGTACGAGCAGTACTTC
CASSLSLRQGIEYEQYF
>TRBJ2-3|TRBV14|TRBD2|-
TGTGCCAGCAGCCCCATGGCGGGGGGGACAGATACGCAGTATTTT
CASSPMAGGTDTQYF
>TRBJ1-1|TRBV4-1|-|-
TGCGCCAGCAGCCCGGGTTATGGCACTGAAGCTTTCTTT
CASSPGYGTEAFF
>TRBJ2-5|TRBV4-2|TRBD2|many
TGTGCCAGCAGCCAAGATTTTCTAGCGGGGCCGGAGACCCAGTACTTC
CASSQDFLAGPETQYF
>TRBJ2-5|TRBV7-9|TRBD1|few
TGTGCCAGCAGCTTTAAGAGGGGGCTTGGAGGAGAGACCCAGTACTTC
CASSFKRGLGGETQYF
>TRBJ1-4|TRBV29-1|TRBD1|-
TGCAGCGTTAGACAGGGTGGAAAACTGTTTTTT
CSVRQGGKLFF
>TRBJ2-7|TRBV20-1|TRBD1|-
TGCAGTGCTAGGCAGGAACAGGGGGCTAATGAGCAGTACTTC
CSARQEQGANEQYF
>TRBJ2-5|TRBV5-6|-|-
TGTGCCAGCAGCTTCCTCGGGGGCAAGGAGACCCAGTACTTC
CASSFLGGKETQYF
>TRBJ2-3|TRBV27|TRBD2|-
TGTGCCGGCAGAGAAAGTAGCGGGGGGTTCACAGATACGCAGTATTTT
CAGRESSGGFTDTQYF
>TRBJ2-5|TRBV11-3|-|-
TGTGCCAGCAGCTTAGTAGTGTGGGGATCTCGGGAGACCCAGTACTTC
CASSLVVWGSRETQYF
>TRBJ2-1|TRBV6-5|TRBD2|once
TGTGCCAGCAGTTACAGTCTAGCGGGGGGTGAGAATGAGCAGTTCTTC
CASSYSLAGGENEQFF
>TRBJ2-3|TRBV6-6|-|-
TGTGCCAGCAGTTACAGGGCAAAGGGAGATACGCAGTATTTT
CASSYRAKGDTQYF
>TRBJ2-7|TRBV11-2|-|-
TGTGCCAGCAGCTTAGGAGTAGGGTTCTACGAGCAGTACTTC
CASSLGVGFYEQYF
>TRBJ2-3|TRBV28|-|few
TGTGCCAGCAGTTTCCCCTCCCCGGGAGTTAGCCCAGATACGCAGTATTTT
CASSFPSPGVSPDTQYF
>TRBJ1-1|TRBV29-1|TRBD1|few
TGCAGCGGCCGGGACAGGCGCCCCGGTACTGAAGCTTTCTTT
CSGRDRRPGTEAFF
>TRBJ1-6|TRBV3-1|TRBD1|few
TGTGCCAGCAGCCAACGCCGACAGGGGGAAAGGTTAGCACCCCTCCACTTT
CASSQRRQGERLAPLHF
>TRBJ2-1|TRBV12-3/TRBV12-4|TRBD1|few
TGTGCCAGCAGTTTCAACAGGGGTAATGAGCAGTTCTTC
CASSFNRGNEQFF
>TRBJ2-7|TRBV4-3|-|-
TGCGCCAGCAGCCAAGATTTTGACAGCACCTACGAGCAGTACTTC
CASSQDFDSTYEQYF
>TRBJ2-1|TRBV12-3/TRBV12-4|TRBD2|once
TGTGCCAGCAGTTTAGGCGGGGGGGCAGTCGGCGATGAGCAGTTCTTC
CASSLGGGAVGDEQFF
>TRBJ2-7|TRBV29-1|-|-
TGCAGCGTTGGTCTAACCTACGAGCAGTACTTC
CSVGLTYEQYF
>TRBJ1-2|TRBV7-9|TRBD1|-
TGTGCCAGCAGCTTGGGAGACAGGGGGCAAGGCGGCTACACCTTC
CASSLGDRGQGGYTF